This T cell receptor (beta chain) was recovered during a study of cytomegalovirus exposure and HLA in healthy donors. The V end was cut by 0 bases, the J end by 1 base, with 10 bases between. There are 16 residues in the CDR3. Germline V gene sequence: CDR1 SGHRS, CDR2 YFSETQ. As regards this clone: The antigen remains undetermined.

PCR employed 60 Vbeta and 13 Jbeta primers. Here immunoSEQ multiplex PCR was the method, and the copy in TCRdb shows in-frame clones only, minus some. The sample consists of around 92,000 clones, under 80% of them appearing once. Whole-study findings and limits: It was shown in a later analysis that HLA-associated TCR beta chains were more clonally expanded than other, equally common chains. An analysis done earlier found most TCR beta V segments productive about 90% or about 30% of the time. The HLA-A and HLA-B alleles of most subjects were reportedly predicted accurately from TCR beta sequences.

The sequence was collected from a human donor in good health. The V and J genes are TRBV5-1 and TRBJ1-4; possibly TRBD1 for D (6 bases). Input material: PBMCs. CDR3 loop: CASSLGTVITNEKLFF. The CDR3 nucleotides are TGCGCCAGCAGCTTGGGGACAGTCATAACTAATGAAAAACTGTTTTTT.